A single sample gave rise to the 2 T cell receptor beta chains below, sequenced in a study of patients and donors after allogeneic stem cell transplantation. TCRdb reprocessed the RT-PCR reads with MiXCR, giving one entry per CDR3 protein. The sample yields approximately 430,000 distinct CDR3 sequences, roughly 17% seen once. Sequenced input: blood, either unsorted or a sorted T cell fraction (not recorded which). The receptors here all came from a human donor who was either an allogeneic HSCT recipient or a stem cell or donor lymphocyte infusion donor (not recorded which). It is not recorded whose cells these are; they may come from a transplant donor.

This clonotype was counted many times. The chain couples TRBV4-1 to TRBJ2-7; no reliable D call. V gave up 1 base and J gave up 5 bases, with 3 bases separating them. The CDR3 sequence is 11 residues long. Germline V CDR1 and CDR2: MGHRA, YSYEKL. The CDR3 region has the DNA TGCGCCAGCAGCCAAGGGAACGAGCAGTACTTC. It specifies CASSQGNEQYF.

The V call is TRBV7-3, the J call TRBJ2-2; 8 bases are shared with TRBD1. This CDR3 has 15 residues. J was trimmed by 4 bases and V by 4 bases; bases with no gene match: 5. Germline-derived CDR1 and CDR2 are SGHTA and FQGTGA. The CDR3 here is CASSWDRTFTGELFF. The DNA of the CDR3 is TGTGCCAGCAGCTGGGACAGGACCTTCACCGGGGAGCTGTTTTTT.